The entry below gives a single T cell receptor beta chain sequence along with its context. Its target is not known. Caucasian adults living in Nashville, Tennessee, provided all samples. Germline V gene lookup returns CDR1 SGDLS and CDR2 YYNGEE. V gave up 3 bases and J gave up 0 bases, with 13 bases separating them. This CDR3 spans 16 amino acids. The data were obtained in a study of shared clonotypes between healthy human individuals. The assay ran at deep level. Template for every sorted-subset replicate PCR totaled around 210 ng DNA, 30,000 to 35,000 T cell genomes. The method was immunoSEQ multiplex PCR; TCRdb's version includes in-frame clones alone and lacks a portion of them. The sample has about 1.4 million clones; roughly 95% are singletons. Study conclusions and caveats: Clonotypes shared by all four donors outscored non-shared clonotypes in generation probability.

What was sequenced was naive CD4+ T cells sorted from blood. Noted subset: CD45RA+ positively selected. This sequence originates from a man aged 25-45 years in good health. The chain uses TRBV9 and TRBJ1-3, with D tentatively TRBD1 (5 bases). The CDR3 protein is CASSAGTAISGNTIYF. In DNA, the CDR3 is TGTGCCAGCAGCGCCGGGACCGCTATCTCTGGAAACACCATATATTTT. The full variable domain, its missing parts supplied by reference TRBV9 and TRBJ1-3, is DSGVTQTPKHLITATGQRVTLRCSPRSGDLSVYWYQQSLDQGLQFLIQYYNGEERAKGNILERFSAQQFPDLHSELNLSSLELGDSALYFCASSAGTAISGNTIYFGEGSWLTVV.